The 20 T cell receptor beta chains reported below all come from one sample, sequenced in a study of T-cell memory formation after mild COVID-19. TCRdb passed the 5' RACE reads through MiXCR, listing each CDR3 protein once. This table has hundreds of thousands of distinct CDR3 sequences, roughly 18% appearing once. The sequenced material came from PBMCs or a T cell subset sorted from them (not recorded which). All receptors come from an adult woman who had mild COVID-19 (a few samples of this study predate the infection). Cell type and time point are not known.

This clonotype was counted at least ten times. The genes are TRBV20-1 and TRBJ1-1; D unresolved. The CDR3 length is 13 residues. V shed 1 base and J shed 1 base, with 7 bases lying between them. Germline assignment: CDR1 DFQATT and CDR2 SNEGSKA (reference sequence). The CDR3 nucleotides read TGCAGTGCTAGAGGGGTGACGAACACTGAAGCTTTCTTT. Encoded protein: CSARGVTNTEAFF.

This clonotype was seen a few times. V usage is TRBV6-2 or TRBV6-3 and J usage is TRBJ2-2; 7 bases agree with TRBD1. J was trimmed by 5 bases and V by 6 bases; bases with no gene match: 18. The CDR3 totals 18 residues. Germline V gene data show CDR1 as MNHEY and CDR2 as SVGEGT. In nucleotides, the CDR3 is TGTGCCAGCAGGCCCGCCGGCCGACAGGGTGTAAGAACCGGGGAGCTGTTTTTT. Translating gives CASRPAGRQGVRTGELFF.

This clonotype was detected only a few times. DNA for the CDR3: TGTGCCAGCAGCCCCGGGACAGGGTATCAAGATACGCAGTATTTT. Encoded protein: CASSPGTGYQDTQYF. The chain links TRBV7-9 to TRBJ2-3, with 9 bases matching TRBD1. The CDR3 is 15 amino acids. Trimming took 5 bases from V and 5 from J; bases not matched to a gene: 8. The germline gives CDR1 SEHNR, CDR2 FQNEAQ (reference sequence).

This clonotype was seen more than once but under ten times. Just one base apart from a much larger clone, this may be a read error. The J gene is TRBJ2-3, the V gene TRBV7-2; D is possibly TRBD2 (6 bases). The germline gives CDR1 SGHTA, CDR2 FQGNSA. This CDR3 region has 14 residues. V lost 6 bases to trimming and J lost 2 bases, with 12 bases between them. The DNA for the CDR3 is TGTGCCAGCAGTTTTGTAGCGGTCACAGATACGCAGTATTTT. It yields the protein CASSFVAVTDTQYF.

There are a few counts of this clonotype. This rearrangement joins TRBV5-4 to TRBJ1-1; 7 bases map to TRBD1. The CDR3 has 14 residues. Unmatched junction bases numbered 4, after V lost 4 bases and J lost 1 base. Germline V gene sequence: CDR1 SGHNT, CDR2 YYREEE (reference sequence). The CDR3 DNA reads as TGTGCCAGCAGCCATGGGACAGAGAACACTGAAGCTTTCTTT. It yields the protein CASSHGTENTEAFF.

A few counts support this clonotype. The CDR3 is CASSITQGSYEQYF. The CDR3 DNA reads TGTGCCAGCAGCATAACACAGGGGTCCTACGAGCAGTACTTC. The genes are TRBV7-8 and TRBJ2-7, with TRBD1 matching 7 bases. J lost 1 base, V lost 5 bases, and 5 bases had no gene match. The CDR3 has 14 residues. CDR1 is SGHVS, CDR2 FQNEAQ, per germline.

The sample holds a few counts of this clonotype. This chain connects TRBV13 to TRBJ1-6; 11 bases agree with TRBD1. Germline V gene sequence: CDR1 PRHDT, CDR2 FYEKMQ (reference sequence). The CDR3 runs 15 residues. Unmatched junction bases numbered 4, after V lost 6 bases and J lost 6 bases. CDR3 coding DNA: TGTGCCAGCAGGCGGACAGGGGGCGGTAATTCACCCCTCCACTTT. Translated, it gives CASRRTGGGNSPLHF.

This clonotype was recorded many times. The rearrangement links TRBV20-1 to TRBJ1-5, with 8 bases that match TRBD1. V lost 1 base and J lost 6; bases outside the gene matches: 20. The length of the CDR3 is 19 residues. From germline, CDR1 is DFQATT and CDR2 SNEGSKA (reference sequence). CDR3 in amino acids: CSARGSGEQGVATVQPQHF. For the CDR3, the DNA is TGCAGTGCTAGAGGGAGTGGGGAACAGGGGGTGGCCACTGTTCAGCCCCAGCATTTT.

V and J are TRBV7-9 and TRBJ1-2, with TRBD1 identical over 8 bases. The CDR3 loop spans 15 amino acids. The V segment lost 8 bases and the J segment 6 bases; nucleotides outside the gene matches: 14. Germline CDR1 reads SEHNR; CDR2 reads FQNEAQ (reference sequence). CDR3 residues: CASGSSGAGGDGYTF. DNA for the CDR3: TGTGCCAGCGGGTCCTCCGGGGCAGGGGGCGATGGCTACACCTTC.

The chain has TRBV7-9 and TRBJ2-5, with a possible D match to TRBD1 (6 bases). Looked up from germline, CDR1 is SEHNR and CDR2 is FQNEAQ (reference sequence). Trimming removed 5 bases from V and 6 bases from J, with 10 bases in between. The CDR3 consists of 12 residues. This CDR3 is CASSTGPQTQYF. DNA for the CDR3: TGTGCCAGCAGCACAGGGCCCCAGACCCAGTACTTC. Combining the CDR3 with reference TRBV7-9 and TRBJ2-5 gives the whole variable domain DTGVSQNPRHKITKRGQNVTFRCDPISEHNRLYWYRQTLGQGPEFLTYFQNEAQLEKSRLLSDRFSAERPKGSFSTLEIQRTEQGDSAMYLCASSTGPQTQYFGPGTRLLVL.

The J gene is TRBJ2-7, the V gene TRBV10-3, with TRBD1 matching 9 bases. Germline V CDR1 and CDR2: ENHRY, SYGVKD. The CDR3 loop spans 12 amino acids. V lost 6 bases to trimming and J lost 5 bases; unmatched junction nucleotides: 2. CDR3 DNA sequence: TGTGCCATCAGGGGACAGGGTGACGAGCAGTACTTC. Translated, it gives CAIRGQGDEQYF.

In its sample, this clonotype was seen a few times. The V gene is TRBV5-5, the J gene TRBJ2-3, with TRBD2 matching over 9 bases. CDR3 size: 17 residues. J gave up 4 bases and V 4 bases, and 13 bases lay outside the gene matches. Germline CDR1 and CDR2: SGHKS and YYEKEE (reference sequence). The CDR3 is CASSVREPGLASDTQYF. In nucleotides, the CDR3 is TGTGCCAGCAGCGTCCGAGAACCGGGACTAGCCTCAGATACGCAGTATTTT.

This chain uses TRBV7-2 with TRBJ2-1, with a possible D match to TRBD2 (5 bases). Germline V gene lookup returns CDR1 SGHTA and CDR2 FQGNSA. Trimming pared 4 bases from V and 10 bases from J, leaving 8 bases between. This CDR3 has 11 amino acids. In nucleotides, the CDR3 is TGTGCCAGCAGCTCCCGACTAGAGCAGTTCTTC. Protein sequence: CASSSRLEQFF.

The V gene is TRBV11-2, the J gene TRBJ2-7; no firm D call. The CDR3 covers 17 residues. Trimming cost V 3 bases and J 1 base, with 19 bases left between them. Germline assignment: CDR1 SGHAT and CDR2 FQNNGV. DNA of the CDR3: TGTGCCAGCAGCTTTCAGAGATCGGTTACCTGGTCCTACGAGCAGTACTTC. This codes for CASSFQRSVTWSYEQYF.

The genes are TRBV5-1 and TRBJ2-3; D might be TRBD1 (6 bases). V was shortened by 2 bases and J by 0 bases, with 10 bases between the two germline ends. This CDR3 is 15 amino acids long. Germline V gene sequence: CDR1 SGHRS, CDR2 YFSETQ. CDR3 amino acids: CASSFQQGSTDTQYF. The CDR3, as DNA: TGCGCCAGCAGCTTCCAACAGGGCAGCACAGATACGCAGTATTTT.

CDR3 sequence reads: CASTAWRGYTF. CDR3 nucleotides: TGTGCCAGCACTGCTTGGAGGGGCTACACCTTC. The V and J genes are TRBV2 and TRBJ1-2, with unresolved D. The V end was cut by 7 bases, the J end by 8 bases, with 11 bases between. CDR1 and CDR2 (germline): SNHLY, FYNNEI. This CDR3 is 11 amino acids long.

The chain couples TRBV5-1 to TRBJ1-2, with TRBD1 identical over 7 bases. The CDR3 contains 17 residues. The germline CDR1 and CDR2 sequences are SGHRS and YFSETQ. V lost 0 bases and J lost 5; bases outside the gene matches: 13. Written as DNA, the CDR3 is TGCGCCAGCAGCTTGGACCCAATGACAGAGGGGGCATATGGCTACACCTTC. Translated, it gives CASSLDPMTEGAYGYTF.

This clonotype appeared a few times. This chain links TRBV6-1 with TRBJ2-7; D is unresolved. The CDR3 has 13 amino acids. CDR1 MNHNS and CDR2 SASEGT come from the germline V gene. V was cut by 1 base and J by 4 bases, with 8 bases left in between. CDR3 DNA: TGTGCCAGCAGTGAAGGACAACCGTACGAGCAGTACTTC. It yields the protein CASSEGQPYEQYF.

This clonotype was counted only a few times. The CDR3 region is CASSLWDRGRNTGELFF. In DNA form, the CDR3 reads TGCGCCAGCAGCTTGTGGGACAGGGGACGCAACACCGGGGAGCTGTTTTTT. The V call is TRBV5-1, the J call TRBJ2-2, with 10 nucleotides matching TRBD1. Looked up from germline, CDR1 is SGHRS and CDR2 is YFSETQ. CDR3 length: 17 residues. With V trimmed by 1 base and J by 2 bases, 5 bases remained unmatched.

In this sample, this clonotype turned up a few times. V and J are TRBV5-6 and TRBJ1-2; 9 nucleotides match TRBD1. Germline CDR1 and CDR2: SGHDT and YYEEEE. This CDR3 is built from 15 residues. V gave up 4 bases and J gave up 5 bases; unmatched junction bases: 9. The CDR3 loop reads CASSQWGDREYGYTF. CDR3 nucleotides: TGTGCCAGCAGCCAATGGGGGGACAGGGAATATGGCTACACCTTC.